One sample yielded the 6 T cell receptor beta chains listed below, sequenced in a study of regulatory T cells in long-lasting Graves disease (dated by TCRdb to the early 2020s). The receptor library was made with multiplex PCR. Sequencing used an Illumina HiSeq 4000. TCR beta libraries were built with iRepertoire HTBI primers and Arm-PCR amplification of CDR3 regions. The raw public data were reprocessed by TCRdb itself: fastp quality trimming at Q25, MiXCR clonotype calling, in-frame beta chains only. Under each unique CDR3 protein, matching rows form one entry showing the most common genes and DNA. The sample profile shows under 300,000 distinct CDR3 sequences; around 18% of them were found once. Over 20% of the sample is taken by the ten largest. The intended sense of this specimen's time point label: newly diagnosed GD, antithyroid drugs for less than 3 months. RNA was extracted from PBMCs in TRIzol for both TCR sequencing and RNA sequencing.

Sequencing used peripheral blood mononuclear cells (PBMCs), obtained at new diagnosis, from a patient treated with antithyroid drugs. Every receptor here comes from a female donor with Graves disease.

This clonotype occurred many times. The gene calls are TRBV11-2 and TRBJ2-1, with 9 bases identical to TRBD1. V trimming: 3 bases; J trimming: 12 bases; junction bases outside the gene matches: 3. This CDR3 contains 12 residues. CDR1 is SGHAT, CDR2 FQNNGV, per germline. This chain's CDR3 is CASSFSGQGQFF. The CDR3 region has the DNA TGTGCCAGCAGCTTTTCGGGACAGGGGCAGTTCTTC.

This clonotype was seen a handful of times. A clone one base away is much larger, so this may be a read error. The CDR3, as DNA: TGCAGTACCGCCGGGGCGTCTGGAAACACCATATATTTT. It is translated as CSTAGASGNTIYF. The rearrangement links TRBV20-1 to TRBJ1-3; D possibly corresponds to TRBD1 (5 bases). Germline CDR1 and CDR2: DFQATT and SNEGSKA (reference sequence). The CDR3 sequence is 13 residues long. V gave up 8 bases and J gave up 1 base, with 12 bases separating them.

This clonotype has just a few counts. The chain is built from TRBV7-9 and TRBJ1-4; D is unclear. The CDR3 runs to 17 residues. The germline CDR1 and CDR2 sequences are SEHNR and FQNEAQ (reference sequence). Trimming removed 5 bases from V and 0 bases from J, with 16 bases in between. The DNA of the CDR3 is TGTGCCAGCAGCACGCTTATGGGCAGAACAACTAATGAAAAACTGTTTTTT. Its protein is CASSTLMGRTTNEKLFF.

This clonotype was seen only a few times. The rearrangement links TRBV20-1 to TRBJ2-7; D is perhaps TRBD1 (7 bases). The CDR3 spans 13 residues. The V end was cut by 6 bases, the J end by 3 bases, with 15 bases between. Germline V gene sequence: CDR1 DFQATT, CDR2 SNEGSKA (reference sequence). For the CDR3, the DNA is TGCAGTGCAAAGAGACAGGGACTCTACGAGCAGTACTTC. Residues: CSAKRQGLYEQYF.

About this clonotype itself: Possible read error: a much larger clone is one base away. This chain links TRBV3-1 with TRBJ2-1, with TRBD2 identical over 9 bases. This CDR3 region has 14 residues. Germline loops: CDR1 LGHDT, CDR2 YNNKEL (reference sequence). Trimming removed 3 bases from V and 4 bases from J; junction bases left unmatched: 1. CDR3 nucleotide sequence: TGTGCCAGCAGCCAGGGACTAGCATACAATGAGCAGTTCTTC. This gives the protein CASSQGLAYNEQFF.

There are many counts of this clonotype. This chain uses TRBV7-9 with TRBJ2-5, with D maybe TRBD1 (6 bases). This CDR3 comprises 14 residues. The V end was cut by 0 bases, the J end by 3 bases, with 8 bases between. From germline, CDR1 is SEHNR and CDR2 FQNEAQ (reference sequence). CDR3 in DNA: TGTGCCAGCAGCTTAGCGGCAGGGGAAGAGACCCAGTACTTC. It is translated as CASSLAAGEETQYF.